The 8 T cell receptor beta chains in this list originate from one sample, sequenced in a study of T cell responses to AZD1222 COVID-19 vaccine. Profiling relied on immunoSEQ multiplex PCR, and the TCRdb table lists in-frame clones only, not all of them. This table has some 99,000 clones, roughly nine tenths appearing once. The sequencing used peripheral blood, collected on day 0 of AZD1222 vaccination. All receptors come from an adult in good health.

The chain links TRBV24-1 to TRBJ2-7; 15 bases are shared with TRBD2. The CDR3 spans 18 residues. CDR1 is KGHDR and CDR2 is SFDVKD in the germline V gene. Unmatched junction bases numbered 5, after V lost 2 bases and J lost 1 base. CDR3 in amino acids: CATSDCGLAGGSSYEQYF. CDR3 in DNA: TGTGCCACCAGTGATTGCGGACTAGCGGGGGGGTCGTCCTACGAGCAGTACTTC.

The chain combines TRBV18 with TRBJ1-1, with TRBD1 matching over 9 bases. CDR1 and CDR2 (germline): KGHSH, LQKENI. The CDR3 is 13 amino acids. J lost 5 bases, V lost 4 bases, and 2 bases had no gene match. The CDR3 coding sequence is TGTGCCAGCTCACTTGACAGGGGGACTGAAGCTTTCTTT. As protein: CASSLDRGTEAFF.

The chain uses TRBV5-6 and TRBJ2-1, with D maybe TRBD1 (5 bases). This CDR3 region has 16 residues. Germline assignment: CDR1 SGHDT and CDR2 YYEEEE. The V end lost 0 bases, the J end lost 3 bases, and 13 bases lay between the germline ends. Here the CDR3 DNA reads TGTGCCAGCAGCTTGGGGGTCCCGCAGGGCTACAATGAGCAGTTCTTC. Its protein product is CASSLGVPQGYNEQFF.

The J gene is TRBJ2-1, the V gene TRBV6-2 or TRBV6-3; D ambiguous. Trimming removed 6 bases at V and 4 bases at J, with 7 bases between. The CDR3 covers 12 residues. CDR1 MNHEY and CDR2 SVGEGT come from the germline V gene. The CDR3 DNA is TGTGCCAGCAGCGCGATGTACAATGAGCAGTTCTTC. It translates to CASSAMYNEQFF.

The chain combines TRBV5-1 with TRBJ2-7; D is unresolved. The CDR3 sequence is 15 residues long. CDR1 SGHRS and CDR2 YFSETQ come from the germline V gene. With 0 bases removed from V and 3 bases from J, the gap between germline ends came to 13 bases. The CDR3 region is CASSLGSVPLYEQYF. The CDR3 DNA follows: TGCGCCAGCAGCTTGGGGTCTGTACCCCTCTACGAGCAGTACTTC.

This rearrangement joins TRBV4-1 to TRBJ1-2; 7 bases match TRBD1. The CDR3 contains 16 residues. CDR1 is MGHRA and CDR2 is YSYEKL in the germline V gene. Unmatched junction bases numbered 9, after V lost 1 base and J lost 4 bases. The CDR3 nucleotides are TGCGCCAGCAGCCAAGGCCTGAAGGGACAGCTCTATGGCTACACCTTC. Protein sequence: CASSQGLKGQLYGYTF.

V gene TRBV6-6 combines with J gene TRBJ1-5, with D possibly TRBD1 on 5 matching bases. V lost 2 bases and J lost 1, with 12 bases in between. Germline CDR1 reads MNHNY; CDR2 reads SVGAGI (reference sequence). The CDR3 length is 16 residues. The chain's CDR3 is CASSYPSGRSNQPQHF. CDR3 coding DNA: TGTGCCAGCAGTTACCCCTCAGGGAGGAGCAATCAGCCCCAGCATTTT.

J is TRBJ2-5 and V is TRBV30; D is uncertain. This CDR3 is 13 amino acids long. Germline V CDR1 and CDR2: GTSNPN, SVGIG (reference sequence). Trimming stripped 8 bases from V and 2 bases from J, with 15 bases between. The DNA for the CDR3 is TGTGCCGGCGGAGTACCGCTACAAGAGACCCAGTACTTC. This codes for CAGGVPLQETQYF.